This entry lists 23 T cell receptor beta chains sequenced from one sample in a study of blood T cell repertoires in COVID-19. The data were produced by immunoSEQ multiplex PCR, yet TCRdb's version contains in-frame clones alone and is incomplete. This table has about 220,000 clones, around 85% appearing once. The specimen sequenced was peripheral blood. Receptor source: an older woman with COVID-19, enrolled during active disease.

The chain links TRBV9 to TRBJ2-3; D is unclear. This CDR3 contains 12 residues. Trimming shortened V by 4 bases and J by 5 bases, and 8 bases separated the two germline ends. Germline CDR1 is SGDLS and CDR2 is YYNGEE. The CDR3 region has the DNA TGTGCCAGCAGCACCCTCGGAGATACGCAGTATTTT. As protein: CASSTLGDTQYF.

This chain uses TRBV11-3 with TRBJ2-5; 11 nucleotides agree with TRBD2. With V trimmed by 4 bases and J by 2 bases, 3 bases remained unmatched. The CDR3 totals 15 residues. Germline lookup yields CDR1 SGHNT and CDR2 YENEEA. The chain's CDR3 is CASSSGLAEQETQYF. In nucleotides, the CDR3 is TGTGCCAGCAGCTCGGGACTAGCGGAGCAAGAGACCCAGTACTTC.

The chain joins TRBV5-1 to TRBJ2-3, with TRBD2 as a possible D gene (7 bases). The V end was cut by 3 bases, the J end by 2 bases, with 16 bases between. The CDR3 loop spans 16 amino acids. Germline V gene lookup returns CDR1 SGHRS and CDR2 YFSETQ. CDR3 sequence reads: CASSWGGGRHTDTQYF. As DNA, the CDR3 is TGCGCCAGCAGCTGGGGGGGCGGGAGACACACAGATACGCAGTATTTT.

The chain combines TRBV6-1 with TRBJ1-2; 7 bases map to TRBD1. Germline CDR1 and CDR2: MNHNS and SASEGT. The CDR3 extends over 15 amino acids. J lost 3 bases, V lost 2 bases, and 6 bases had no gene match. The CDR3 is CASSETRDSDYGYTF. The CDR3 region has the DNA TGTGCCAGCAGTGAAACCCGGGACAGCGACTATGGCTACACCTTC.

The chain has TRBV6-4 and TRBJ2-3, with D tentatively TRBD1 (5 bases). Germline V gives CDR1 MRHNA, CDR2 SNTAGT. There are 13 residues in the CDR3. Between the trimmed V and J ends, which lost 6 bases and 6 bases, there was a span of 13 bases. CDR3 loop: CASSGDSWDTQYF. CDR3 coding DNA: TGTGCCAGCAGCGGTGACAGTTGGGATACGCAGTATTTT.

This chain links TRBV7-2 with TRBJ1-5, with 7 bases that match TRBD1. The V gene's germline CDR1 is SGHTA and CDR2 FQGNSA. V lost 5 bases and J lost 3; bases outside the gene matches: 1. CDR3 length: 13 amino acids. The CDR3 is CASSDRVNQPQHF. The DNA for the CDR3 is TGTGCCAGCAGCGACAGGGTCAATCAGCCCCAGCATTTT.

This clone was counted between two and nine times. V gene TRBV7-3 combines with J gene TRBJ2-3; 9 bases are a match to TRBD2. Trimming removed 1 base from V and 2 bases from J; junction bases left unmatched: 10. CDR3 length equals 18 residues. Germline V gives CDR1 SGHTA, CDR2 FQGTGA. CDR3 DNA: TGTGCCAGCAGCTTAAATCCTAGGACTAGCGTTTACACAGATACGCAGTATTTT. Translation gives CASSLNPRTSVYTDTQYF.

V usage is TRBV5-8 and J usage is TRBJ1-2; D gene ambiguous. V was cut by 3 bases and J by 5 bases, with 11 bases left in between. CDR1 is SGHTS, CDR2 YDEGEE, per germline. The CDR3 extends over 13 amino acids. CDR3: CASSSVAGYGYTF. The CDR3 nucleotides read TGTGCCAGCAGCTCCGTGGCGGGTTATGGCTACACCTTC.

The CDR3: CASSLYREPTYTEAFF. The CDR3 nucleotides read TGTGCCAGCAGTCTCTACAGGGAACCCACATACACTGAAGCTTTCTTT. The rearrangement joins TRBV9 to TRBJ1-1; the D gene is possibly TRBD1 (6 bases). This CDR3 region has 16 residues. Per germline, CDR1 SGDLS and CDR2 YYNGEE. Trimming removed 5 bases from V and 3 bases from J, with 20 bases in between.

V is TRBV2 and J is TRBJ2-3; possible D gene TRBD2, 7 bases. V was pared by 8 bases and J by 7 bases, with 13 bases between. The germline V gene has CDR1 SNHLY and CDR2 FYNNEI. The CDR3 covers 12 residues. The CDR3 DNA reads as TGTGCCAGCTGGGGGGGGCAGAATACGCAGTATTTT. As protein: CASWGGQNTQYF.

The chain combines TRBV6-5 with TRBJ1-1; no clear D gene. CDR3 length: 11 amino acids. Germline V gene sequence: CDR1 MNHEY, CDR2 SVGAGI. CDR3 DNA: TGTGCTAGCGGGCCCGGCCTGGAAGCTTTCTTT. It codes for CASGPGLEAFF.

Note on this clone: Other DNA variants within this sample encode the same CDR3. This chain connects TRBV6-4 to TRBJ2-2; the match to TRBD2 covers 10 bases. The CDR3 sequence is 16 residues long. Germline V gene lookup returns CDR1 MRHNA and CDR2 SNTAGT. With V trimmed by 3 bases and J by 0 bases, 1 base remained unmatched. Here the CDR3 DNA reads TGTGCCAGCAGTGAACTAGCGGGACCGAACACCGGGGAGCTGTTTTTT. Protein product: CASSELAGPNTGELFF.

The genes are TRBV6-6 and TRBJ2-1; possible D gene TRBD1, 5 bases. The germline gives CDR1 MNHNY, CDR2 SVGAGI (reference sequence). The length of the CDR3 is 19 residues. V was cut by 6 bases and J by 3 bases, with 27 bases left in between. CDR3 amino acids: CASSSITGPNPSFYNEQFF. The CDR3 DNA follows: TGTGCCAGCAGCTCGATTACAGGCCCGAACCCCTCCTTCTACAATGAGCAGTTCTTC.

The rearrangement joins TRBV5-1 to TRBJ2-5, with D possibly TRBD1 on 6 matching bases. Trimming removed 4 bases from V and 5 bases from J, with 18 bases in between. Germline CDR1 SGHRS, CDR2 YFSETQ. This CDR3 contains 15 residues. CDR3 loop: CASSASGTSHETQYF. The CDR3 DNA is TGCGCCAGCAGCGCCTCCGGGACATCCCACGAGACCCAGTACTTC.

This clone was detected once. The gene calls are TRBV27 and TRBJ1-2, with D perhaps TRBD1 (6 bases). Germline V lookup: CDR1 MNHEY, CDR2 SMNVEV (reference sequence). Deletions cut 1 base from V and 0 bases from J, with 9 bases between. There are 15 residues in the CDR3. In DNA form, the CDR3 reads TGTGCCAGCAGTTTATGGCCAGGGGCTAACTATGGCTACACCTTC. This translates into CASSLWPGANYGYTF.

The chain carries TRBV19 and TRBJ1-1; D remains ambiguous. This CDR3 comprises 12 residues. Deletions cut 8 bases from V and 3 bases from J, with 10 bases between. In germline, CDR1 is LNHDA, CDR2 SQIVND (reference sequence). The CDR3 loop is CASGGWDTEAFF. The DNA of the CDR3 is TGTGCCAGTGGAGGGTGGGACACTGAAGCTTTCTTT.

The rearrangement links TRBV6-2 or TRBV6-3 to TRBJ2-7; 8 bases line up with TRBD2. This CDR3 is built from 15 residues. V lost 7 bases and J lost 1; bases outside the gene matches: 9. Germline V gives CDR1 MNHEY, CDR2 SVGEGT. The DNA for the CDR3 is TGTGCCAGCACCCCCACTAGCGGAGGTTCCTACGAGCAGTACTTC. Translation: CASTPTSGGSYEQYF.

The chain employs TRBV7-3 and TRBJ1-1; 10 bases fit TRBD1. V was clipped by 5 bases and J by 5 bases; unmatched bases: 14. CDR3 length: 17 residues. Germline CDR1 SGHTA, CDR2 FQGTGA. The chain's CDR3 is CASSPAPGQGPGTEAFF. Written as DNA, the CDR3 is TGTGCCAGCAGCCCGGCTCCGGGACAGGGGCCGGGGACTGAAGCTTTCTTT.

The rearrangement uses TRBV19 and TRBJ2-7; 7 bases align to TRBD1. V shed 5 bases, J shed 1 base, and the junction held 5 bases outside the gene matches. The CDR3 is 14 amino acids. Germline V gives CDR1 LNHDA, CDR2 SQIVND (reference sequence). For the CDR3, the DNA is TGTGCCAGTAGTCCCCAGGACAGGTCCTACGAGCAGTACTTC. Residues: CASSPQDRSYEQYF. The whole variable domain, remainder taken from reference TRBV19 and TRBJ2-7, is DGGITQSPKYLFRKEGQNVTLSCEQNLNHDAMYWYRQDPGQGLRLIYYSQIVNDFQKGDIAEGYSVSREKKESFPLTVTSAQKNPTAFYLCASSPQDRSYEQYFGPGTRLTVT.

The chain employs TRBV30 and TRBJ2-5; TRBD2 matches at 11 bases. Losses at the gene ends were 4 bases for V and 5 bases for J; bases not matched to a gene: 6. The CDR3 covers 14 residues. Germline V gives CDR1 GTSNPN, CDR2 SVGIG (reference sequence). DNA for the CDR3: TGTGCCTGGAAAGTGGGACTAGCGGTTGAGACCCAGTACTTC. Amino acid sequence: CAWKVGLAVETQYF.

V gene TRBV6-5 combines with J gene TRBJ2-2; D possibly corresponds to TRBD1 (6 bases). Trimming pared 2 bases from V and 13 bases from J, leaving 20 bases between. Germline V gene lookup returns CDR1 MNHEY and CDR2 SVGAGI. CDR3 size: 15 residues. The CDR3 DNA sequence: TGTGCCAGCAGTTACGACGGGACACGGGGTGGGAGGCTGTTTTTT. It specifies CASSYDGTRGGRLFF.

The rearrangement joins TRBV7-8 to TRBJ1-4; 10 bases are a match to TRBD1. This CDR3 contains 15 residues. Trimming cost V 4 bases and J 7 bases; bases outside gene matches: 6. Germline V gene lookup returns CDR1 SGHVS and CDR2 FQNEAQ. CDR3 DNA: TGTGCCAGCAGCTCCCAGACAGGGGGCGGTGAAAAACTGTTTTTT. Translated, it gives CASSSQTGGGEKLFF.

This rearrangement joins TRBV15 to TRBJ1-2, with D possibly matching TRBD1 (5 bases). The germline V and J ends were trimmed by 0 bases and 8 bases, with 22 bases remaining between them. CDR1 and CDR2 (germline): LNHNV, YYDKDF (reference sequence). The CDR3 is made up of 17 amino acids. CDR3 DNA: TGTGCCACCAGCAGAGATCGATTGGAGGGTCGAGAGGGGGGCTACACCTTC. Residues: CATSRDRLEGREGGYTF.